This T cell receptor (beta chain) was identified in a study of cytomegalovirus exposure and HLA in healthy donors. General study findings and limits: Available immune exposure information was restricted to CMV serostatus only.

The ends were cut back, 7 bases at V and 7 bases at J, with 13 bases in the middle. CDR3 size: 12 residues. CDR1 is MNHEY and CDR2 is SVGAGI in the germline V gene. In regard to this clone: Its antigen is not known.

PCR primers comprised 60 Vbeta and 13 Jbeta primers. Original methodology: Roughly 83 million unique TCR beta chains, roughly 11 million of them shared, were counted by a later analysis. Some clones are missing from TCRdb's copy, which holds only in-frame ones; the method was immunoSEQ multiplex PCR. V and J calls and clone size are copied from that table; D and trimming were computed from the DNA. This sample has around 100,000 clones, with roughly 85% found just once. The sequencing sample was made of PBMCs. This chain joins TRBV6-5 and TRBJ2-5, with D tentatively TRBD2 (6 bases). The TCR was taken from a man between 60 and 75 years old in good health and CMV-seropositive. The CDR3 coding sequence is TGTGCCAGCACTTCGGGGGTCTCGACCCAGTACTTC. Its protein is CASTSGVSTQYF.